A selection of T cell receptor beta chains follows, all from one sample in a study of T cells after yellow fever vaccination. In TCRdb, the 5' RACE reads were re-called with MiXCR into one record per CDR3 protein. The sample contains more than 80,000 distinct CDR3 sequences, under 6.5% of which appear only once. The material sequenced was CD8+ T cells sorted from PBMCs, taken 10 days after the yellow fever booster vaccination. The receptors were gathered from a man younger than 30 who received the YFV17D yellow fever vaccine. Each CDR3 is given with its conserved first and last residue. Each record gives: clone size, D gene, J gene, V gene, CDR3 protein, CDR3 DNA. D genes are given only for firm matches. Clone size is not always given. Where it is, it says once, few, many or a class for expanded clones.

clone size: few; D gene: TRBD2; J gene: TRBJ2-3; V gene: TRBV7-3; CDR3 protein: CASSLPSGGASDTQYF; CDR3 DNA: TGTGCCAGCAGCTTACCTAGCGGGGGGGCATCTGATACGCAGTATTTT
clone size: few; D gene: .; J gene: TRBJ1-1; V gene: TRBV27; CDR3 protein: CASSLGYLTEAFF; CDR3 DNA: TGTGCCAGCTCCCTGGGGTATCTCACTGAAGCTTTCTTT
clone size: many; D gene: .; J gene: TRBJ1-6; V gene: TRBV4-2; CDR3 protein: CASSQDLLDSPLHF; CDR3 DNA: TGTGCCAGCAGCCAAGATCTCCTGGATTCACCCCTCCACTTT
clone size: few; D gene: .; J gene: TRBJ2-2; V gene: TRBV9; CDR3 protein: CASSVVGGTDTGELFF; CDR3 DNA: TGTGCCAGCAGCGTAGTTGGAGGGACGGACACCGGGGAGCTGTTTTTT
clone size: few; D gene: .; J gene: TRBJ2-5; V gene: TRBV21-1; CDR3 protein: CASSKVTPGLAEETQYF; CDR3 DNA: TGTGCCAGCAGCAAAGTAACCCCGGGACTAGCGGAAGAGACCCAGTACTTC
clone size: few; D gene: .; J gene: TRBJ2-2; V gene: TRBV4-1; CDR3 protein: CASSQGAGTGELFF; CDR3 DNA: TGCGCCAGCAGCCAAGGGGCCGGGACCGGGGAGCTGTTTTTT
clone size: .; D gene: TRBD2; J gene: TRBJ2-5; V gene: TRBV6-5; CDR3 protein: CASSYGGGETQYF; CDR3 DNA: TGTGCCAGCAGTTACGGGGGGGGGGAGACCCAGTACTTC
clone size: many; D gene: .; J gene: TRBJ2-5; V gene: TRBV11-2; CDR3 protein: CASSLEVQETQYF; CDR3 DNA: TGTGCCAGCAGCTTAGAAGTTCAAGAGACCCAGTACTTC
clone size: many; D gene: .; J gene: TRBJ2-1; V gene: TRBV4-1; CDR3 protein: CASSQEGTYNEQFF; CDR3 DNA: TGCGCCAGCAGCCAAGAGGGAACCTACAATGAGCAGTTCTTC
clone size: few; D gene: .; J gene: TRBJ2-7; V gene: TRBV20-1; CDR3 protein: CSASRGSFYEQYF; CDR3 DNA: TGCAGTGCTAGTAGGGGCAGTTTCTACGAGCAGTACTTC
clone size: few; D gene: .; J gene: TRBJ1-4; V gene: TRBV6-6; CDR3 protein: CASSYSKEATNEKLFF; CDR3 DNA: TGTGCCAGCAGTTACTCGAAGGAGGCAACTAATGAAAAACTGTTTTTT
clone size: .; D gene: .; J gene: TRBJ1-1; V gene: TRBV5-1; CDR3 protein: CASSLAIGGDTNTEAFF; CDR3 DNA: TGCGCCAGCAGCTTGGCTATCGGCGGAGATACTAACACTGAAGCTTTCTTT
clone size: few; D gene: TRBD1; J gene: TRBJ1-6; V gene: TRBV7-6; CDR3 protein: CASSPGQGRSPLHF; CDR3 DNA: TGTGCCAGCAGCCCCGGACAGGGCCGGTCACCCCTCCACTTT
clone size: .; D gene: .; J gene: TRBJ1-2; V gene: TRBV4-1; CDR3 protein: CASSQPKTGTTHYGYTF; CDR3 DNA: TGCGCCAGCAGCCAACCAAAAACCGGGACAACTCATTATGGCTACACCTTC
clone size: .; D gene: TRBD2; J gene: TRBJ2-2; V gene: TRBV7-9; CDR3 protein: CASSFGTRDTGELFF; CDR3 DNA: TGTGCCAGCAGCTTCGGGACTAGGGACACCGGGGAGCTGTTTTTT
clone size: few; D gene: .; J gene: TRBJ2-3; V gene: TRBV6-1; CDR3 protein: CASSEAPTPPGDTQYF; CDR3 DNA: TGTGCCAGCAGTGAAGCGCCTACTCCACCGGGAGATACGCAGTATTTT
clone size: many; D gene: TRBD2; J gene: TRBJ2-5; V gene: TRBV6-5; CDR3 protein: CASSTSGGLQETQYF; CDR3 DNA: TGTGCCAGCAGCACTAGCGGGGGACTACAAGAGACCCAGTACTTC
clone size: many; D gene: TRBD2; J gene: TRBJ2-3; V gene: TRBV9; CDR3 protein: CASSVLGLGMADTQYF; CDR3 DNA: TGTGCCAGCAGCGTATTGGGACTAGGTATGGCAGATACGCAGTATTTT
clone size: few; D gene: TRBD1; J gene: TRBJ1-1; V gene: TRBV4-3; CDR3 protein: CASSQDRQGGTEAFF; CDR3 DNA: TGCGCCAGCAGCCAAGATCGACAGGGGGGCACTGAAGCTTTCTTT
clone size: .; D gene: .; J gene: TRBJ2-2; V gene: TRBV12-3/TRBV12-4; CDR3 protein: CARAAGSGELFF; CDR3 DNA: TGTGCCAGGGCCGCAGGTTCCGGGGAGCTGTTTTTT
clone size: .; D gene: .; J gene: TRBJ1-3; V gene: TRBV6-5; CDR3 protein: CASSFRPISLGNTIYF; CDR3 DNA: TGTGCCAGCAGTTTCCGACCTATCTCTCTCGGAAACACCATATATTTT
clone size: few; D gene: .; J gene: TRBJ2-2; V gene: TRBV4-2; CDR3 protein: CASSHLKEGIGELFF; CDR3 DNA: TGTGCCAGCAGCCACCTCAAGGAGGGGATCGGGGAGCTGTTTTTT
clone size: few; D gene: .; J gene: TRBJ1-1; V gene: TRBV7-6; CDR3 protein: CASSLVGGDTEAFF; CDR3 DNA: TGTGCCAGCAGCTTAGTCGGGGGAGACACTGAAGCTTTCTTT
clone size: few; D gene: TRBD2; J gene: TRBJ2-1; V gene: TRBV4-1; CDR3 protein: CASSHVGSGRSHEQFF; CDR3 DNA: TGCGCCAGCAGCCATGTGGGCAGCGGGAGATCTCATGAGCAGTTCTTC
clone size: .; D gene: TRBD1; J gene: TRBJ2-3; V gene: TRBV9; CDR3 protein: CASSTRTGTGGDTQYF; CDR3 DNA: TGTGCCAGCAGCACCAGAACCGGGACAGGGGGAGATACGCAGTATTTT
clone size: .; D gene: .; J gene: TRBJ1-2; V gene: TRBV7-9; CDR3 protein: CASSPWGPYGYTF; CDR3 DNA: TGTGCCAGCAGCCCGTGGGGGCCCTATGGCTACACCTTC
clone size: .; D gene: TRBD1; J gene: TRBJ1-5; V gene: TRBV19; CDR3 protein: CASSAIGGEDQPQHF; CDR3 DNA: TGTGCCAGTAGTGCAATAGGGGGCGAGGATCAGCCCCAGCATTTT
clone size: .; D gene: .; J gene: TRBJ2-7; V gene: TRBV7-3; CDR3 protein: CASSPSVGAPHKQYF; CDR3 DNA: TGTGCCAGCAGTCCCTCCGTAGGGGCACCTCATAAGCAGTACTTC
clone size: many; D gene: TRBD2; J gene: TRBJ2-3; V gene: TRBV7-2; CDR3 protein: CASSLVAGGTDTQYF; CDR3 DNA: TGTGCCAGCAGCTTAGTGGCGGGGGGAACAGATACGCAGTATTTT
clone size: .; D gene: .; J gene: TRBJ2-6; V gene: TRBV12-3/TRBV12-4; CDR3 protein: CASSFGGVFGANVLTF; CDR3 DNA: TGTGCCAGCAGTTTCGGCGGGGTATTTGGGGCCAACGTCCTGACTTTC
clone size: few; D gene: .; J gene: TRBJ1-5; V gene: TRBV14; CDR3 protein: CASSRERNGNQPQHF; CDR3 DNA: TGTGCCAGCAGCCGCGAGCGGAACGGAAATCAGCCCCAGCATTTT
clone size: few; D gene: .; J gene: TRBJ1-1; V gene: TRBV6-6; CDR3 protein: CASSSAENTEAFF; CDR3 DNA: TGTGCCAGCAGTTCGGCAGAGAACACTGAAGCTTTCTTT
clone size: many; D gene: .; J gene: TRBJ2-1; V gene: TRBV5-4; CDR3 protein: CASSLEPVNNEQFF; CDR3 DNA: TGTGCCAGCAGCTTGGAGCCAGTCAACAATGAGCAGTTCTTC
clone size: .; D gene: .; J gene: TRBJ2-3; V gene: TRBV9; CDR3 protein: CASSVFGGEADTQYF; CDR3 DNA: TGTGCCAGCAGCGTATTCGGCGGAGAAGCGGATACGCAGTATTTT
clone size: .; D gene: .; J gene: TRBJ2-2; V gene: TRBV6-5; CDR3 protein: CASSYPPTGTYPGELFF; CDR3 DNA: TGTGCCAGCAGTTACCCTCCGACAGGCACATATCCCGGGGAGCTGTTTTTT
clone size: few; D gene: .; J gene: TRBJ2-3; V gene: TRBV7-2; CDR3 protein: CASSLAETANTDTQYF; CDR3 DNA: TGTGCCAGCAGCTTAGCCGAGACAGCCAACACAGATACGCAGTATTTT
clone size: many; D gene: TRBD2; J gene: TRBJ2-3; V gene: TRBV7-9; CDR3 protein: CASSLSVGGAADTQYF; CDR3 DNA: TGTGCCAGCAGCTTATCCGTCGGGGGGGCCGCAGATACGCAGTATTTT
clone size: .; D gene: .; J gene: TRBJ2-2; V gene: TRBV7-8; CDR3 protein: CASSLPGRNVNGELFF; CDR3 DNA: TGTGCCAGCAGCTTACCTGGTAGGAATGTCAACGGGGAGCTGTTTTTT
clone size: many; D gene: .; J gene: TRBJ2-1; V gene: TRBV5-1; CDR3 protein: CASSLTRNEQFF; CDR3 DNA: TGCGCCAGCAGCTTGACTAGGAATGAGCAGTTCTTC
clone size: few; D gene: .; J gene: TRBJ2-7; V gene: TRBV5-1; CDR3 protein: CASSTGTLTYEQYF; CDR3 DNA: TGCGCCAGCAGCACTGGGACATTAACCTACGAGCAGTACTTC
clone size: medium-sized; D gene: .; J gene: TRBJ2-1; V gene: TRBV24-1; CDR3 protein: CATRGRNVSSYNEQFF; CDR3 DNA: TGTGCCACCCGGGGCCGGAATGTTAGCTCCTACAATGAGCAGTTCTTC
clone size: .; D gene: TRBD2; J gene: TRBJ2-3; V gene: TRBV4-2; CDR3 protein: CASSSTWPIAGGPTDTQYF; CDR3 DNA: TGTGCCAGCAGCTCTACGTGGCCTATAGCGGGGGGGCCCACAGATACGCAGTATTTT
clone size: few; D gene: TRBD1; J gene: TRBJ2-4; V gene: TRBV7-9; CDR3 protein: CASSSGTGGLVAKNIQYF; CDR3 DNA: TGTGCCAGCAGTTCGGGGACAGGGGGCTTGGTAGCCAAAAACATTCAGTACTTC
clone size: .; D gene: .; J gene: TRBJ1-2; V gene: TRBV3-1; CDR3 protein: CASSQDKNYGYTF; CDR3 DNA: TGTGCCAGCAGCCAAGATAAAAACTATGGCTACACCTTC
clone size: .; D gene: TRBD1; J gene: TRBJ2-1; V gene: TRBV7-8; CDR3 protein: CASSYQTGYYNEQFF; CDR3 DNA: TGTGCCAGCAGCTACCAGACAGGGTACTACAATGAGCAGTTCTTC
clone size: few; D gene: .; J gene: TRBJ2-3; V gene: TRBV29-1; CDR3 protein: CSVDGDAGQRSTDTQYF; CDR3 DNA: TGCAGCGTTGATGGTGATGCCGGACAGAGGAGCACAGATACGCAGTATTTT
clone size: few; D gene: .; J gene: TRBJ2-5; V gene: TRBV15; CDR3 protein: CATRAQQETQYF; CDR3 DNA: TGTGCCACCAGGGCTCAACAAGAGACCCAGTACTTC
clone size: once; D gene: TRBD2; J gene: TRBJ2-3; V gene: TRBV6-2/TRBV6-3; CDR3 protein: CASSYGPSGDTQYF; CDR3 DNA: TGTGCCAGCAGTTACGGCCCTAGCGGAGATACGCAGTATTTT